This T cell receptor (beta chain) was sequenced for a study of OX40 agonist ivuxolimab in advanced cancers. The CDR3 extends over 11 amino acids. Trimming shortened V by 0 bases and J by 5 bases, and 2 bases separated the two germline ends. In germline, CDR1 is LNHNV, CDR2 YYDKDF (reference sequence). Clones were sequenced by immunoSEQ multiplex PCR, and TCRdb holds only the in-frame ones, with some missing. The sample consists of roughly 100,000 clones, 70% to 90% of them appearing once. Sequenced here: CD4+ or CD8+ T cells sorted from blood, sampled in a trial of the OX40 agonist ivuxolimab. The origin of this receptor is an adult with an advanced solid tumor such as melanoma, head and neck, liver or kidney cancer. The chain links TRBV15 to TRBJ2-7; D gene uncertain. CDR3 residues: CATSRDNEQYF. The CDR3 coding sequence is TGTGCCACCAGCAGAGACAACGAGCAGTACTTC.